Each of the 3 T cell receptor beta chains below was sequenced from the same sample in a study of T-cell reconstitution after alpha-beta-depleted transplantation in children. Using unique molecular identifiers, the investigators prepared the TCRbeta library. TCRdb re-called the PCR reads with MiXCR, one entry per CDR3 protein. The table lists 300,000 to 400,000 distinct CDR3 sequences, more than 10% of them singletons. The sample consisted of PBMCs, taken from the stem cell graft. The receptors were sampled from a human donor who donated a stem cell graft to a child with Fanconi anemia.

This clonotype was counted a few times. J is TRBJ1-5 and V is TRBV7-2; D is ambiguous. In germline, CDR1 is SGHTA, CDR2 FQGNSA. CDR3 length: 13 residues. Trimming left V 5 bases short and J 4 bases short, with 9 bases between. CDR3 amino acids: CASSLRKNQPQHF. Here the CDR3 DNA reads TGTGCCAGCAGCCTGCGGAAGAATCAGCCCCAGCATTTT.

In its sample, this clonotype was seen many times. CDR3 bases: TGCGCCAGCAGCCCAGAGCCCGCGAGCACTGAAGCTTTCTTT. Residues: CASSPEPASTEAFF. This rearrangement joins TRBV5-1 to TRBJ1-1; D uncertain. The CDR3 runs to 14 residues. Germline V gene lookup returns CDR1 SGHRS and CDR2 YFSETQ. Trimming took off 4 bases at V and 4 bases at J, with 14 bases between the two ends.

The sample holds a few counts of this clonotype. Written as DNA, the CDR3 is TGCGCCAGCAGCTTGGTGGCACCCTACGAGCAGTACTTC. Its translation is CASSLVAPYEQYF. J is TRBJ2-7 and V is TRBV5-1, with D unresolved. V dropped 0 bases and J dropped 2 bases, with 6 bases sitting between them. Germline assignment: CDR1 SGHRS and CDR2 YFSETQ. There are 13 residues in the CDR3.